These 6 T cell receptor beta chains originate from one sample sequenced in a study of cytomegalovirus exposure and HLA in healthy donors. 60 Vbeta and 13 Jbeta primers were used in PCR. Clones were read by immunoSEQ multiplex PCR, and TCRdb kept only the in-frame ones, dropping some. The top ten clones hold about 10% of a sample with about 100,000 clones, roughly 82% of them seen once. Sequences were obtained from PBMCs. The receptor set was obtained from a man aged 50 to 60 in good health and CMV-seronegative.

The chain carries TRBV30 and TRBJ2-7, with TRBD2 identical over 7 bases. Germline CDR1 is GTSNPN and CDR2 is SVGIG (reference sequence). With V trimmed by 4 bases and J by 2 bases, 2 bases remained unmatched. The CDR3 is 12 amino acids. The CDR3 DNA follows: TGTGCCTGGACAGCGGGGCCCTACGAGCAGTACTTC. It is translated as CAWTAGPYEQYF. Together with reference TRBV30 and TRBJ2-7, the CDR3 gives the full variable domain: SQTIHQWPATLVQPVGSPLSLECTVEGTSNPNLYWYRQAAGRGLQLLFYSVGIGQISSEVPQNLSASRPQDRQFILSSKKLLLSDSGFYLCAWTAGPYEQYFGPGTRLTVT.

The V gene is TRBV28, the J gene TRBJ2-7; D might be TRBD1 (7 bases). The germline gives CDR1 MDHEN, CDR2 SYDVKM. With 6 bases removed from V and 2 bases from J, the gap between germline ends came to 14 bases. CDR3 length equals 14 residues. The CDR3 coding sequence is TGTGCCAGCAGCCCCGGGGGACAGACCTACGAGCAGTACTTC. Residues: CASSPGGQTYEQYF.

The chain combines TRBV6-1 with TRBJ2-7; TRBD2 matches 13 bases. Per germline, CDR1 MNHNS and CDR2 SASEGT. There are 14 residues in the CDR3. The V and J ends lost 7 bases and 12 bases, in that order; junction bases with no gene match: 12. CDR3 sequence reads: CASTPGTSGTRWYF. CDR3 DNA sequence: TGTGCCAGCACCCCCGGGACTAGCGGGACCCGGTGGTACTTC.

This rearrangement joins TRBV28 to TRBJ1-1, with D unresolved. This CDR3 has 14 amino acids. V was pared by 6 bases and J by 6 bases, with 17 bases between. Germline V CDR1 and CDR2: MDHEN, SYDVKM. Here the CDR3 reads CASSSRQGGAEAFF. The DNA for the CDR3 is TGTGCCAGCAGCTCCCGCCAAGGTGGAGCTGAAGCTTTCTTT.

This rearrangement joins TRBV5-1 to TRBJ2-7, with D perhaps matching TRBD2 (6 bases). The V gene lost 4 bases and the J gene lost 6 bases, with 11 bases spanning the gap. The CDR3 consists of 12 residues. CDR1 and CDR2 from the germline V gene are SGHRS and YFSETQ. For the CDR3, the DNA is TGCGCCAGCAGCCCGTTGGGGGGCGAGCAGTACTTC. Encoded protein: CASSPLGGEQYF.

This clone was detected only once. The chain employs TRBV11-3 and TRBJ2-5, with D possibly matching TRBD1 (7 bases). The CDR3 has 14 amino acids. Trimming removed 5 bases at V and 3 bases at J, with 13 bases between. Germline V gene lookup returns CDR1 SGHNT and CDR2 YENEEA. CDR3 in amino acids: CASSRRDSEETQYF. The CDR3 nucleotides read TGTGCCAGCAGCAGGAGGGACAGCGAAGAGACCCAGTACTTC.